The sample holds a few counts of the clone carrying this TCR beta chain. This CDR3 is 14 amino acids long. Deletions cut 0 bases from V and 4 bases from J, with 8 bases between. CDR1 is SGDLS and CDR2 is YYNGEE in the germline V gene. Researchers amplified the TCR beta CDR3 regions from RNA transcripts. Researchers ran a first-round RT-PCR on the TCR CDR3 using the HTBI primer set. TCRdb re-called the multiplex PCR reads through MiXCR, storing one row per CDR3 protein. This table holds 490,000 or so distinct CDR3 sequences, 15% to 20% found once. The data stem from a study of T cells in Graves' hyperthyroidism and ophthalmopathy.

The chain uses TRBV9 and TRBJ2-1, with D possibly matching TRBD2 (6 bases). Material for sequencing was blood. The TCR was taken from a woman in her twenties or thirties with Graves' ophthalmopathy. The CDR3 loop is CASSVEGLYNEQFF. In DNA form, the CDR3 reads TGTGCCAGCAGCGTAGAGGGACTGTACAATGAGCAGTTCTTC.